These T cell receptor beta chains were read from a single sample in a study of T cells in Graves' hyperthyroidism and ophthalmopathy. TCRdb itself ran the multiplex PCR reads through MiXCR, one entry per CDR3 protein. Altogether about 560,000 distinct CDR3 sequences are present, 15% to 20% being singletons, with the ten largest covering more than 15%. Sequences were obtained from blood. Receptor source: a woman in her late teens or twenties with Graves' hyperthyroidism. CDR3s include the opening cysteine and the closing phenylalanine or tryptophan. Each record gives: V gene, J gene, CDR3 protein.

TRBV6-5	TRBJ1-5	CAIVGRKPQHF
TRBV10-1	TRBJ2-1	CASSGGQNRWDEQFF
TRBV3-1	TRBJ2-5	CASSREAGRGETQYF
TRBV18	TRBJ2-7	CASSPRTVTYEQYF
TRBV30	TRBJ2-1	CAWSVDSYSYNEQFF
TRBV25-1	TRBJ2-1	CASSEAVGNEQFF
TRBV7-9	TRBJ2-7	CASSSESYEQYF
TRBV9	TRBJ1-3	CASSLNQRNTIYF
TRBV7-9	TRBJ2-7	CASSYGQGGSYEQYF
TRBV11-2	TRBJ2-3	CANSPGYGGTQYF
TRBV20-1	TRBJ2-5	CSAITQETQYF
TRBV27	TRBJ2-4	CASSSQTFAKNIQYF
TRBV5-1	TRBJ2-7	CASSSLGRQPYGEQYF
TRBV7-9	TRBJ2-1	CASSSASGNEQFF
TRBV5-5	TRBJ2-7	CAISAGTSDEQYF
TRBV7-2	TRBJ1-1	CASSTYSPDSEAFF
TRBV12-3/TRBV12-4	TRBJ2-7	CASSPPGPVYEQYF
TRBV20-1	TRBJ2-2	CSARGGLAGTGELFF
TRBV12-5	TRBJ2-1	CASGLIQSGRVVYNEQFF
TRBV2	TRBJ2-2	CASNVETRGSGGELFF
TRBV12-3/TRBV12-4	TRBJ2-3	CASSLIVGRGSTDTQYF
TRBV18	TRBJ2-1	CASSPPGARGRSYNEQFF
TRBV6-2/TRBV6-3	TRBJ1-5	CASRQTGGMDQPQHF
TRBV6-2/TRBV6-3	TRBJ2-7	CASSYSPVDSFYEQYF
TRBV6-2/TRBV6-3	TRBJ1-5	CASSYSRDGRNQPQHF
TRBV5-1	TRBJ2-1	CASSESGVNEQFF
TRBV15	TRBJ1-2	CATSSGLGRGYGYTF
TRBV7-2	TRBJ2-3	CASSSEGTPRDTQYF
TRBV20-1	TRBJ1-1	CSARVATGVMNTEAFF
TRBV7-9	TRBJ2-5	CASSLVQGETQYF
TRBV12-3/TRBV12-4	TRBJ1-1	CASSLAGEGGTEAFF
TRBV20-1	TRBJ2-5	CSARDGQGAQETQYF
TRBV27	TRBJ2-3	CASSPTSSGSTDTQYF
TRBV7-3	TRBJ1-1	CASSLLGNTEAFF
TRBV18	TRBJ1-1	CASSPGGLAEAFF
TRBV12-3/TRBV12-4	TRBJ1-1	CASSLELSDTEAFF
TRBV6-6	TRBJ1-1	CASSYGTVNTEAFF
TRBV27	TRBJ2-1	CASSLLGQASNEQFF
TRBV12-3/TRBV12-4	TRBJ1-5	CASSLNGLGPQHF
TRBV6-1	TRBJ2-3	CASSHQTSGRTDTQYF
TRBV6-6	TRBJ2-1	CASSYPGLAGYNEQFF
TRBV9	TRBJ1-4	CASSPTQGKLFF
TRBV27	TRBJ2-7	CASSPGLGPSYEQYF
TRBV10-1	TRBJ1-3	CASSESGGNTIYF
TRBV20-1	TRBJ1-1	CSARDQETEAFF